These T cell receptor beta chains were read from a single sample in a study of T cell responses to AZD1222 COVID-19 vaccine. The table came from immunoSEQ multiplex PCR; TCRdb's copy has only in-frame clones and leaves some out. The sample lists 80,000 or so clones, roughly nine tenths occurring once. Sequencing was performed on peripheral blood, taken on day 0 of AZD1222 vaccination. These TCRs come from an adult in good health. CDR3s include the opening cysteine and the closing phenylalanine or tryptophan. Each record gives: clone size, J gene, CDR3 length, D gene, V gene, CDR3 protein, CDR3 DNA. D genes are given only for firm matches. The listing skips clone size in some rows; elsewhere it reads once, few, many or a size class.

size: -
J: TRBJ1-2
length: 12
D: -
V: TRBV29-1
CDR3: CSAYSTVEGYTF
DNA: TGCAGCGCATACAGTACCGTAGAAGGCTACACCTTC

size: -
J: TRBJ1-5
length: 13
D: TRBD1
V: TRBV7-2
CDR3: CASSSDRVQPQHF
DNA: TGTGCCAGCAGCTCAGACAGGGTTCAGCCCCAGCATTTT

size: once
J: TRBJ1-1
length: 14
D: -
V: TRBV5-4
CDR3: CASSLAKMDTEAFF
DNA: TGTGCCAGCAGCTTGGCCAAGATGGACACTGAAGCTTTCTTT

size: once
J: TRBJ1-4
length: 12
D: -
V: TRBV7-2
CDR3: CASSLEREKLFF
DNA: TGTGCCAGCAGCTTAGAGAGGGAAAAACTGTTTTTT

size: once
J: TRBJ1-6
length: 12
D: -
V: TRBV7-2
CDR3: CATSGHNSPLHF
DNA: TGTGCCACCTCTGGGCATAATTCACCCCTCCACTTT

size: -
J: TRBJ2-3
length: 18
D: TRBD2
V: TRBV15
CDR3: CATSREGPSGGVTDTQYF
DNA: TGTGCCACCAGCAGAGAGGGCCCTAGCGGGGGGGTCACAGATACGCAGTATTTT

size: -
J: TRBJ2-6
length: 13
D: -
V: TRBV28
CDR3: CASQGAGANVLTF
DNA: TGTGCCAGCCAGGGAGCCGGGGCCAACGTCCTGACTTTC

size: -
J: TRBJ2-3
length: 16
D: -
V: TRBV6-6
CDR3: CASSWRRALGEDTQYF
DNA: TGTGCCAGCAGTTGGAGAAGGGCCTTAGGGGAAGATACGCAGTATTTT

size: -
J: TRBJ2-3
length: 13
D: TRBD1
V: TRBV29-1
CDR3: CSALDRGADTQYF
DNA: TGCAGCGCCTTGGACAGGGGCGCAGATACGCAGTATTTT

size: once
J: TRBJ1-2
length: 13
D: -
V: TRBV5-1
CDR3: CASSLDLGYGYTF
DNA: TGCGCCAGCAGCTTGGATCTCGGATATGGCTACACCTTC

size: -
J: TRBJ2-7
length: 15
D: TRBD1
V: TRBV2
CDR3: CASSEAQVRGLGQYF
DNA: TGTGCCAGCAGTGAAGCGCAGGTCAGGGGGTTAGGGCAGTACTTC

size: once
J: TRBJ2-5
length: 13
D: -
V: TRBV6-1
CDR3: CASSEELWQTQYF
DNA: TGTGCCAGCAGTGAAGAGTTGTGGCAGACCCAGTACTTC

size: -
J: TRBJ2-1
length: 14
D: -
V: TRBV3-1/TRBV3-2
CDR3: CASSQVRDYNEQFF
DNA: TGTGCCAGCAGCCAAGTCAGGGACTACAATGAGCAGTTCTTC